This TCR beta chain emerged from a study of T cells in women clearing cervical HPV infection. Study at large: Case blood was drawn a median about 150 days after lesion detection.

Measured with immunoSEQ multiplex PCR; TCRdb has only the in-frame clones, and not every one. Its table records some 25,000 clones. This CDR3 spans 14 amino acids. The V gene end was trimmed by 10 bases and the J gene end by 2 bases; junction bases not matched to a gene: 9. From germline, CDR1 is SNHLY and CDR2 FYNNEI. On this clone: Read coverage stops 3 residues before the CDR3 terminus; the germline J gene supplies the remainder.

This sequence originates from a woman aged 18-70 years with a cervical HPV16 infection that either progressed to CIN3+ or cleared (not recorded which). The gene calls are TRBV2 and TRBJ2-7, with 9 bases lining up with TRBD1. Sequenced input: blood buffy coat. The DNA read from the CDR3 is TGTGCCACGACCGGACAGGGGCCCGCCTACGAG. Its protein is CATTGQGPAYE. The complete CDR3 protein is CATTGQGPAYEQYF.